A selection of T cell receptor beta chains follows, all from one sample in a study of blood T cell repertoires in COVID-19. Data came from immunoSEQ multiplex PCR; TCRdb stores just in-frame clones and leaves some out. The data contain hundreds of thousands of clones, about 86% of them singletons. The specimen was PBMCs or T cells enriched from blood (not recorded which). These receptor sequences come from a woman between 45 and 65 years old in a cohort exposed to, infected with or recovered from COVID-19 (not recorded which). Both conserved end residues are part of each CDR3. The D gene is left open where the match is weak. Clone size is shown for a subset of rows, as once, few, many or a class of expanded clone.

j_call v_call d_call clone_size cdr3_nt cdr3_aa
TRBJ1-2 TRBV5-5 TRBD1 NA TGTGCCAGCAGCACGACAGGGGCAGCTAACTATGGCTACACCTTC CASSTTGAANYGYTF
TRBJ1-4 TRBV11-2 TRBD1 NA TGTGCCAGCAGCTCCGTGGGGGACAGGGATAATGAAAAACTGTTTTTT CASSSVGDRDNEKLFF
TRBJ2-2 TRBV30 TRBD1 NA TGTGCCTGGAACAGGGGGATCACCGGGGAGCTGTTTTTT CAWNRGITGELFF
TRBJ2-3 TRBV6-2/TRBV6-3 NA NA TGTGCCAGCAGTTTTGGACTCACCGATACGCAGTATTTT CASSFGLTDTQYF
TRBJ1-2 TRBV3-1/TRBV3-2 NA once TGTGCCAGCAGCCAAGGACAGCTCTATGGCTACACCTTC CASSQGQLYGYTF
TRBJ1-1 TRBV4-2 NA NA TGTGCCAGCAGCCAAGACGCAACAGGCGGTTCTTACACTGAAGCTTTCTTT CASSQDATGGSYTEAFF
TRBJ1-6 TRBV5-6 TRBD1 NA TGTGCCAGCAGCGGACCCACAGGGGCGAATTCACCCCTCCACTTT CASSGPTGANSPLHF
TRBJ2-2 TRBV5-1 TRBD2 NA TGCGCCAGCAGCCCACTAGCGGGGGGGCTCGGCACCGGGGAGCTGTTTTTT CASSPLAGGLGTGELFF
TRBJ2-5 TRBV5-1 TRBD2 few TGCGCCAGCAGCTTACAAGGGACTAGCCCTCTCCAAGAGACCCAGTACTTC CASSLQGTSPLQETQYF
TRBJ1-2 TRBV30 NA once TGTGCCTGGCGAACCCCCGCGGGCTATGGCTACACCTTC CAWRTPAGYGYTF
TRBJ1-5 TRBV6-1 NA few TGTGCCAGCAGTGAACAGGGTCAGCCCCAGCATTTT CASSEQGQPQHF
TRBJ2-7 TRBV6-2/TRBV6-3 NA NA TGTGCCAGCAGCACCGAGCGGGCCGCCTACGAGCAGTACTTC CASSTERAAYEQYF
TRBJ1-2 TRBV12-3/TRBV12-4 NA once TGTGCCAGCAGCCCAAACCTCCAGTATGGCTACACCTTC CASSPNLQYGYTF
TRBJ1-3 TRBV9 NA NA TGTGCCAGCAGCGTAGCGGAGGGTGGAAACACCATATATTTT CASSVAEGGNTIYF
TRBJ1-4 TRBV15 TRBD1 few TGTGCCACCAGCAGAGCTGCCGGGACAGTCAATGAAAAACTGTTTTTT CATSRAAGTVNEKLFF
TRBJ2-2 TRBV29-1 NA NA TGCAGCGTTGCGTGGACACTAGCTCCGACCGGGGAGCTGTTTTTT CSVAWTLAPTGELFF
TRBJ2-3 TRBV7-3 TRBD1 NA TGTGCCAGCAGCTCCAACAGGGGCTCGACAGATACGCAGTATTTT CASSSNRGSTDTQYF
TRBJ2-5 TRBV4-3 TRBD2 NA TGCGCCAGCAGCCAAGAAGGACGAGCCCTTTTAGCGGGGGGGGGTTTTTACTTC CASSQEGRALLAGGGFYF
TRBJ1-1 TRBV3-1/TRBV3-2 NA NA TGTGCCAGCAGCCAAGATCCTTGGGGAGGCACTGAAGCTTTCTTT CASSQDPWGGTEAFF
TRBJ2-2 TRBV4-3 NA NA TGCGCCAGCAGCCAAGCAGCGACAGCCGGGGAGCTGTTTTTT CASSQAATAGELFF
TRBJ2-5 TRBV7-2 NA NA TGTGCCAGCAGCCTCGTCCAGGGCGGGGGCAGGGTTGTGACCCAGTACTTC CASSLVQGGGRVVTQYF
TRBJ1-6 TRBV4-1 TRBD1 NA TGCGCCAGCAGCCAAGTGGCAGGGGGCGACAATTCACCCCTCCACTTT CASSQVAGGDNSPLHF
TRBJ2-2 TRBV19 TRBD1 NA TGTGCCAGTAGTATAGGTCGACAGGGAGCGAACACCGGGGAGCTGTTTTTT CASSIGRQGANTGELFF
TRBJ2-5 TRBV6-6 TRBD2 NA TGTGCCAGCAGTTACTCGAACAGCGGGGGTCAAGAGACCCAGTACTTC CASSYSNSGGQETQYF
TRBJ1-1 TRBV13 NA NA TGTGCCAGCATCGACAGCCCTATGAACACTGAAGCTTTCTTT CASIDSPMNTEAFF
TRBJ1-1 TRBV7-8 TRBD1 once TGTGCCAGCAGCCACAACAGGGGGAACACTGAAGCTTTCTTT CASSHNRGNTEAFF
TRBJ1-5 TRBV7-2 TRBD1 NA TGTGCCAGCAGCCCATTCGCGGGACAGAACAATCAGCCCCAGCATTTT CASSPFAGQNNQPQHF
TRBJ1-6 TRBV5-5 NA NA TGTGCCAGCAGCTTGGTAGGGGTTTCACCCCTCCACTTT CASSLVGVSPLHF
TRBJ2-6 TRBV19 NA NA TGTGCCAGTAGTATACAGGTAGCGCATTGGGCTGGGGCCAACGTCCTGACTTTC CASSIQVAHWAGANVLTF
TRBJ2-2 TRBV7-2 NA once TGTGCCAGCAGCGCGACAGGCCTGAACACCGGGGAGCTGTTTTTT CASSATGLNTGELFF
TRBJ2-1 TRBV7-2 NA few TGTGCCAGCCGAACAGGGTCTTACCCCTACAATGAGCAGTTCTTC CASRTGSYPYNEQFF
TRBJ2-7 TRBV29-1 NA NA TGCAGCGTTGAGGGGGGTCTCGGTATCTACGAGCAGTACTTC CSVEGGLGIYEQYF
TRBJ2-3 TRBV14 NA NA TGTGCCAGCAGCCAAGATAGGACAGCAGACACAGATACGCAGTATTTT CASSQDRTADTDTQYF